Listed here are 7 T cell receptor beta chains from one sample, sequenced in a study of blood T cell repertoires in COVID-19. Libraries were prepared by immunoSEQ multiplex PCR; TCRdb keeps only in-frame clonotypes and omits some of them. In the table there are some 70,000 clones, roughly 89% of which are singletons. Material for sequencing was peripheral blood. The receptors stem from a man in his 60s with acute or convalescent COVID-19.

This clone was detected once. The CDR3 DNA reads as TGTGCCATCAGTGAGGGGGGCGGTGTGGAGACCCAGTACTTC. Protein: CAISEGGGVETQYF. The chain has TRBV10-3 and TRBJ2-5; maybe TRBD1 (6 bases). CDR1 ENHRY and CDR2 SYGVKD come from the germline V gene. Trimming took off 2 bases at V and 5 bases at J, with 12 bases between the two ends. This CDR3 is 14 amino acids long.

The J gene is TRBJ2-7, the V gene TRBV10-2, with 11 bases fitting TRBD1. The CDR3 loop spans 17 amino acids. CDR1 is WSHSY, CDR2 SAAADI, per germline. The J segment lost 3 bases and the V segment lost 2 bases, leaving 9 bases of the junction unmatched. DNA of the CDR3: TGCGCCAGCAGTGAGAGAGCCGGACAGGGGGCTCTCTACGAGCAGTACTTC. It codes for CASSERAGQGALYEQYF.

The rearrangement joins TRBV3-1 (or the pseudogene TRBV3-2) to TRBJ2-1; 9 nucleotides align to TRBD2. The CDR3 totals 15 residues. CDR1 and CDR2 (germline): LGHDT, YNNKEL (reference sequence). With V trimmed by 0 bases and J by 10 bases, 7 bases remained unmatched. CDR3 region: CASSQEVAGACEQFF. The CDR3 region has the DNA TGTGCCAGCAGCCAAGAGGTAGCGGGAGCATGCGAGCAGTTCTTC.

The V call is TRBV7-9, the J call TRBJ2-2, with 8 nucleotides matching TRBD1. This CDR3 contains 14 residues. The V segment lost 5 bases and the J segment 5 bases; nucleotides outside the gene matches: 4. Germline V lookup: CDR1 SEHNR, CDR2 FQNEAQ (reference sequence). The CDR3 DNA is TGTGCCAGCAGCCATGGACAGGGAACCGGGGAGCTGTTTTTT. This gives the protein CASSHGQGTGELFF.

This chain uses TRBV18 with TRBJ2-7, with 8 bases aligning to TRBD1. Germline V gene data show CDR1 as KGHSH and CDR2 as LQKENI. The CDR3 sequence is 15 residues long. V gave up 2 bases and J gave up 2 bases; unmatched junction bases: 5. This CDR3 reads CASSPARDRPYEQYF. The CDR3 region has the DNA TGTGCCAGCTCACCAGCCCGGGACAGGCCCTACGAGCAGTACTTC.

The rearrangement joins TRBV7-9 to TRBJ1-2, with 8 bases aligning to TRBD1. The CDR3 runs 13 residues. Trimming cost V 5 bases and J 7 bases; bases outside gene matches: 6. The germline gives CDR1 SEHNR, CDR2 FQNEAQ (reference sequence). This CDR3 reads CASSVDRGFGYTF. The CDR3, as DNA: TGTGCCAGCAGCGTCGACAGGGGTTTTGGCTACACCTTC.

As DNA, the CDR3 is TGCGCCAGCAGCGCACTACTAGCGGGGGCGAGCACAGATACGCAGTATTTT. Its translation is CASSALLAGASTDTQYF. This chain connects TRBV5-1 to TRBJ2-3, with 11 positions matching TRBD2. The CDR3 consists of 17 residues. Per the germline V gene, CDR1 is SGHRS and CDR2 is YFSETQ. The ends lost 4 bases at V and 0 bases at J; junction bases unmatched: 7.